The rows below give T cell receptor beta chains drawn from one sample of a study of breast tumors, draining lymph nodes, adjacent tissues. TCRdb re-called the multiplex PCR reads through MiXCR, storing one row per CDR3 protein. The table has a few hundred thousand distinct CDR3 sequences, under 40% seen once. Sequencing used axillary lymph node tissue. These receptor sequences come from a female donor with breast cancer. Some clones in this sample may be carry-over from other donors' samples. The CDR3 runs from the conserved cysteine through the conserved F or W. The D gene is left open where the match is weak. Only some rows state a clone size, as once, few, many or a class for expanded clones.

D: .
J: TRBJ2-6
size: many
V: TRBV7-9
CDR3: CASRTARSGANVLTF
DNA: TGTGCCAGCAGGACAGCCAGATCCGGGGCCAACGTCCTGACTTTC

D: .
J: TRBJ2-3
size: .
V: TRBV11-1
CDR3: CASSLSGHTDTQYF
DNA: TGTGCCAGCAGCTTGTCCGGACACACAGATACGCAGTATTTT

D: .
J: TRBJ1-2
size: .
V: TRBV6-5
CDR3: CASSHTSDSNYGYTF
DNA: TGTGCCAGCAGTCACACCTCGGACAGTAACTATGGCTACACCTTC

D: TRBD2
J: TRBJ2-3
size: many
V: TRBV20-1
CDR3: CSARASGRIGSTDTQYF
DNA: TGCAGTGCTAGAGCTAGCGGGAGGATAGGGAGCACAGATACGCAGTATTTT

D: .
J: TRBJ1-3
size: many
V: TRBV20-1
CDR3: CSAGPGNSGNTIYF
DNA: TGCAGTGCTGGCCCCGGGAACTCTGGAAACACCATATATTTT

D: .
J: TRBJ1-4
size: many
V: TRBV6-5
CDR3: CASSFGQPSDEKLFF
DNA: TGTGCCAGCAGTTTTGGACAGCCCTCGGATGAAAAACTGTTTTTT

D: .
J: TRBJ1-1
size: .
V: TRBV12-3/TRBV12-4
CDR3: CASSPGQIKATEAFF
DNA: TGTGCCAGCAGTCCCGGACAGATTAAGGCCACTGAAGCTTTCTTT

D: .
J: TRBJ2-5
size: .
V: TRBV7-2
CDR3: CASSQGWDEGETQYF
DNA: TGCGCCAGCAGCCAAGGTTGGGATGAGGGGGAGACCCAGTACTTC

D: .
J: TRBJ2-5
size: .
V: TRBV7-3
CDR3: CASRYGTSVEETQYF
DNA: TGTGCCAGCAGATACGGGACTTCAGTCGAGGAGACCCAGTACTTC

D: .
J: TRBJ1-4
size: .
V: TRBV30
CDR3: CAWRSEGRGEKLFF
DNA: TGTGCCTGGAGATCCGAGGGAAGAGGGGAAAAACTGTTTTTT

D: TRBD1
J: TRBJ1-2
size: many
V: TRBV28
CDR3: CASSLDRGLGYTF
DNA: TGTGCCAGCAGTTTAGACAGGGGTCTTGGCTACACCTTC

D: .
J: TRBJ2-3
size: many
V: TRBV4-1
CDR3: CASSQETPLDTQYF
DNA: TGCGCCAGCAGCCAAGAAACCCCTCTGGATACGCAGTATTTT

D: .
J: TRBJ1-1
size: .
V: TRBV19
CDR3: CASSISLDREAFF
DNA: TGTGCCAGTAGTATCAGCCTTGACCGAGAAGCTTTCTTT

D: .
J: TRBJ1-2
size: .
V: TRBV3-1
CDR3: CASSQSVATYGYTF
DNA: TGTGCCAGCAGCCAAAGTGTGGCTACCTATGGCTACACCTTC

D: .
J: TRBJ1-6
size: .
V: TRBV18
CDR3: CASSPKGMDSPLHF
DNA: TGTGCCAGCTCACCAAAGGGGATGGATTCACCCCTCCACTTT

D: TRBD2
J: TRBJ2-5
size: .
V: TRBV7-3
CDR3: CASSPKTSGAGTQYF
DNA: TGTGCCAGCAGCCCGAAGACTAGCGGGGCAGGTACGCAGTACTTC

D: TRBD2
J: TRBJ2-7
size: .
V: TRBV19
CDR3: CASSWGLAGYEQYF
DNA: TGTGCCAGTAGTTGGGGACTAGCGGGATATGAGCAGTACTTC

D: .
J: TRBJ1-5
size: .
V: TRBV27
CDR3: CASSPDSGLVSNQPQHF
DNA: TGTGCCAGCAGTCCGGACAGCGGCCTGGTGAGCAATCAGCCCCAGCATTTT

D: TRBD2
J: TRBJ2-5
size: many
V: TRBV29-1
CDR3: CSVGLTSGETQYF
DNA: TGCAGCGTAGGCCTTACTAGCGGGGAGACCCAGTACTTC

D: TRBD1
J: TRBJ1-1
size: .
V: TRBV12-3/TRBV12-4
CDR3: CASSFGGSRDRGNTEAFF
DNA: TGTGCCAGCAGTTTCGGGGGATCTCGAGACAGGGGGAACACTGAAGCTTTCTTT

D: TRBD2
J: TRBJ2-5
size: many
V: TRBV29-1
CDR3: CSGSGLVETQYF
DNA: TGCAGCGGGTCGGGACTAGTAGAGACCCAGTACTTC

D: .
J: TRBJ1-1
size: many
V: TRBV7-3
CDR3: CATKEGMNTEAFF
DNA: TGTGCCACGAAGGAGGGGATGAACACTGAAGCTTTCTTT

D: .
J: TRBJ2-5
size: many
V: TRBV7-2
CDR3: CASSLQSAQYF
DNA: TGTGCCAGCAGCCTGCAGTCGGCCCAGTACTTC

D: TRBD1
J: TRBJ2-5
size: many
V: TRBV19
CDR3: CASSTGGRETQYF
DNA: TGTGCCAGTAGTACAGGGGGCAGGGAGACCCAGTACTTC

D: .
J: TRBJ1-3
size: .
V: TRBV6-4
CDR3: CASSDQAGVRNTIYF
DNA: TGTGCCAGCAGTGACCAAGCGGGGGTACGGAACACCATATATTTT

D: .
J: TRBJ2-3
size: .
V: TRBV9
CDR3: CASGVGPEATGTDTQYF
DNA: TGTGCCAGCGGCGTAGGACCAGAGGCTACTGGCACAGATACGCAGTATTTT

D: .
J: TRBJ2-7
size: many
V: TRBV10-3
CDR3: CAISKSGTHSSYEQYF
DNA: TGTGCCATCAGTAAATCCGGGACTCACAGCTCCTACGAGCAGTACTTC

D: .
J: TRBJ1-2
size: .
V: TRBV20-1
CDR3: CSARGDGTYGYTF
DNA: TGCAGTGCTAGAGGGGACGGAACCTATGGCTACACCTTC

D: .
J: TRBJ2-1
size: .
V: TRBV6-6
CDR3: CASSSGTGFF
DNA: TGTGCCAGCAGTTCCGGGACGGGTTTCTTC

D: .
J: TRBJ1-1
size: few
V: TRBV4-2
CDR3: CASSQDSRGTEAFF
DNA: TGTGCCAGCAGCCAAGATAGTCGGGGCACTGAAGCTTTCTTT

D: .
J: TRBJ2-1
size: many
V: TRBV20-1
CDR3: CSASLGHQTYNEQFF
DNA: TGCAGTGCTTCCCTCGGACACCAAACCTACAATGAGCAGTTCTTC

D: TRBD2
J: TRBJ2-5
size: many
V: TRBV12-3/TRBV12-4
CDR3: CASRRTSGGAETQYF
DNA: TGTGCCAGCCGACGGACTAGCGGGGGGGCCGAGACCCAGTACTTC

D: .
J: TRBJ1-1
size: few
V: TRBV7-2
CDR3: CASSFSGPNTEAFF
DNA: TGTGCCAGCAGCTTTTCTGGGCCGAACACTGAAGCTTTCTTT

D: TRBD2
J: TRBJ2-2
size: once
V: TRBV5-1
CDR3: CASSRGLEAGGTGLFF
DNA: TGCGCCAGCAGCAGGGGACTGGAGGCGGGGGGAACGGGGCTGTTTTTT

D: .
J: TRBJ1-5
size: many
V: TRBV12-3/TRBV12-4
CDR3: CASSGGWGNQPQHF
DNA: TGTGCCAGCAGTGGGGGATGGGGCAATCAGCCCCAGCATTTT

D: .
J: TRBJ2-7
size: .
V: TRBV24-1
CDR3: CATSDRTGSEQYF
DNA: TGTGCCACCAGTGACCGCACAGGGAGCGAGCAGTACTTC

D: .
J: TRBJ1-2
size: .
V: TRBV25-1
CDR3: CASLGTDYGYTF
DNA: TGTGCCAGCTTAGGGACTGACTATGGCTACACCTTC

D: .
J: TRBJ2-6
size: many
V: TRBV6-1
CDR3: CATGSGSGANVLTF
DNA: TGTGCCACAGGTAGTGGGTCTGGGGCCAACGTCCTGACTTTC

D: .
J: TRBJ2-7
size: few
V: TRBV12-3/TRBV12-4
CDR3: CASSFFGREQYF
DNA: TGTGCCAGCAGTTTCTTTGGGCGCGAGCAGTACTTC

D: .
J: TRBJ1-4
size: once
V: TRBV25-1
CDR3: CASSGSSGGWNEKLFF
DNA: TGTGCCAGCAGTGGATCCTCGGGGGGATGGAATGAAAAACTGTTTTTT